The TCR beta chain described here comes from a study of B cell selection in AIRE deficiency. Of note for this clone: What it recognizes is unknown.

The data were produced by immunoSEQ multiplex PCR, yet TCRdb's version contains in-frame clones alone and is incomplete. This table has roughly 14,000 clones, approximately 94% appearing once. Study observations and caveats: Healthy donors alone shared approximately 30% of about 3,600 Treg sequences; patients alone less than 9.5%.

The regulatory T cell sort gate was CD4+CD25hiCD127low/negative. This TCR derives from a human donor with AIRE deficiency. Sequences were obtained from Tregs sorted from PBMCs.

CDR3 loop: CATSREGTFIVAEAFF. The CDR3 DNA reads TGTGCCACCAGCCGGGAAGGGACTTTCATTGTGGCTGAAGCTTTCTTT. V gene TRBV15 combines with J gene TRBJ1-1; tentative D call: TRBD1 (5 bases). The CDR3 runs to 16 residues. Germline loops: CDR1 LNHNV, CDR2 YYDKDF (reference sequence). The V end lost 5 bases, the J end lost 6 bases, and 22 bases lay between the germline ends.